This T cell receptor beta chain was captured in a study of control samples from healthy donors and cancer patients. The CDR3 has 15 amino acids. Measured with immunoSEQ multiplex PCR; TCRdb has only the in-frame clones, and not every one. The sample includes about 130,000 clones, less than 90% of them seen just once. The source of this sequence is a man aged 18 to 29 in good health. The sample comprised blood. J is TRBJ2-3 and V is TRBV21-1; the DNA was not compared with TRBD2, the D call given in the table. TRBV21-1 is a known pseudogene. CDR3 loop: CASNVAGGPPDTQYF. The DNA of the CDR3 is TGTGCCAGCAACGTAGCGGGAGGGCCACCAGATACGCAGTATTTT.